Below are 28 T cell receptor beta chains sequenced from a single sample in a study of T-cell memory formation after mild COVID-19 (TCRdb year 2021). Library generation was performed with 5' RACE. Data came from an Illumina NovaSeq 6000. TCRdb cleaned the public reads at Q25 with fastp, built clones with MiXCR and kept in-frame beta chains. Rows are unified per CDR3 protein, each entry keeping the most common DNA and genes. The sample table lists 170,000 or so distinct CDR3 sequences, about 21% of them with a count of one. The top ten constitute about 21% of the sample. Sequencing was performed on PBMCs or a T cell subset sorted from them (not recorded which). These TCRs come from an adult woman who had mild COVID-19 (a few samples of this study predate the infection). The sample titles of this study are shuffled in the database, so cell type and time point are left out; the donor was told from shared clones.

V is TRBV5-1 and J is TRBJ1-1, with D unresolved. CDR1 and CDR2 (germline): SGHRS, YFSETQ. CDR3 size: 13 residues. V was pared by 3 bases and J by 3 bases, with 9 bases between. In nucleotides, the CDR3 is TGCGCCAGCAGCTGGGATGGGGACACTGAAGCTTTCTTT. This gives the protein CASSWDGDTEAFF.

The table lists this clonotype with a few counts. The rearrangement links TRBV21-1 to TRBJ2-1; the table's D call, TRBD1, was not checked against the DNA. TRBV21-1 has pseudogene status. There are 15 residues in the CDR3. Here the CDR3 DNA reads TGTGCCAGCAGCAAGGAACCCGGGACCCCCCTTTGTCGGTTCTTC. Protein: CASSKEPGTPLCRFF.

This clonotype was seen only a few times. V gene TRBV6-5 combines with J gene TRBJ2-5; D might be TRBD1 (6 bases). Between the trimmed V and J ends, which lost 6 bases and 2 bases, there was a span of 13 bases. CDR3 length: 14 amino acids. Germline CDR1 is MNHEY and CDR2 is SVGAGI. CDR3 residues: CASSPVQGQETQYF. In DNA form, the CDR3 reads TGTGCCAGCAGCCCCGTTCAGGGGCAAGAGACCCAGTACTTC.

A few counts support this clonotype. This sequence joins TRBV21-1 and TRBJ2-3. TRBV21-1 is described as a pseudogene. The CDR3 sequence is 14 residues long. The CDR3 protein is CASSKDGNTDTQYF. As DNA, the CDR3 is TGTGCCAGCAGCAAAGACGGCAACACAGATACGCAGTATTTT.

The chain recombines TRBV13 with TRBJ2-7; D call uncertain. V was clipped by 0 bases and J by 3 bases, with 9 bases between them. The CDR3 length is 14 residues. Germline V gene data show CDR1 as PRHDT and CDR2 as FYEKMQ (reference sequence). CDR3 DNA sequence: TGTGCCAGCAGCTTAGGGTATGCGGACTACGAGCAGTACTTC. This translates into CASSLGYADYEQYF.

This rearrangement joins TRBV7-6 to TRBJ2-2; 7 nucleotides agree with TRBD1. The CDR3 length is 16 residues. Germline lookup yields CDR1 SGHVS and CDR2 FNYEAQ. The junction had 13 bases not matched to a gene; V was cut back by 6 bases and J by 6 bases. CDR3 sequence reads: CASRFYSQGVAGELFF. The CDR3 region has the DNA TGTGCCAGCAGATTCTACTCGCAGGGGGTTGCCGGGGAGCTGTTTTTT.

This chain connects TRBV29-1 to TRBJ2-1; D uncertain. CDR3 length: 15 amino acids. The germline V gene has CDR1 SQVTM and CDR2 ANQGSEA. Trimming removed 1 base at V and 2 bases at J, with 12 bases between. The CDR3 here is CSVEGGEVPYNEQFF. The CDR3 region has the DNA TGCAGCGTTGAAGGAGGAGAGGTCCCCTACAATGAGCAGTTCTTC.

The V call is TRBV7-6, the J call TRBJ2-7, with TRBD1 as a possible D gene (5 bases). The germline CDR1 and CDR2 sequences are SGHVS and FNYEAQ. This CDR3 is 13 amino acids long. V shed 1 base and J shed 2 bases, with 6 bases lying between them. CDR3 loop: CASSLGRAYEQYF. As DNA, the CDR3 is TGTGCCAGCAGCTTAGGCAGGGCCTACGAGCAGTACTTC.

The chain carries TRBV28 and TRBJ2-7; D remains unclear. The germline V and J ends were trimmed by 6 bases and 1 base, with 16 bases remaining between them. The CDR3 length is 15 residues. The V gene's germline CDR1 is MDHEN and CDR2 SYDVKM. The CDR3 DNA sequence: TGTGCCAGCAGGTTAGCAGGTTGGAATTCCTACGAGCAGTACTTC. As protein: CASRLAGWNSYEQYF.

The CDR3 DNA follows: TGTGCCAGCAGTGGGTCTAAAGAGACCCAGTACTTC. This codes for CASSGSKETQYF. The V and J genes are TRBV11-2 and TRBJ2-5, with no clear D. Trimming shortened V by 6 bases and J by 3 bases, and 8 bases separated the two germline ends. CDR3 size: 12 residues. Germline loops: CDR1 SGHAT, CDR2 FQNNGV.

V gene TRBV7-2 combines with J gene TRBJ2-3; D call uncertain. Germline V gives CDR1 SGHTA, CDR2 FQGNSA. V was clipped by 5 bases and J by 4 bases, with 16 bases between them. There are 15 residues in the CDR3. In DNA, the CDR3 is TGTGCCAGCAGCACTCAAATGGTCCCGGCAGATACGCAGTATTTT. It translates to CASSTQMVPADTQYF.

The CDR3 loop is CASSLSLTWSSYNEQFF. The CDR3, as DNA: TGTGCCAGCAGTTTAAGCCTAACTTGGAGCTCCTACAATGAGCAGTTCTTC. The chain has TRBV12-3 or TRBV12-4 and TRBJ2-1; no definite D call. CDR3 size: 17 residues. V was shortened by 2 bases and J by 0 bases, with 14 bases between the two germline ends.

There are a few counts of this clonotype. The rearrangement uses TRBV9 and TRBJ2-1; the D is unclear. The CDR3 length is 14 residues. V lost 0 bases, J lost 10 bases, and 14 bases lay in between. The germline V gene has CDR1 SGDLS and CDR2 YYNGEE. CDR3 coding DNA: TGTGCCAGCAGCGTAGGGAAAGGGCGAGTGGAGCAGTTCTTC. It translates to CASSVGKGRVEQFF.

This clonotype was seen more than once but under ten times. The J gene is TRBJ2-1, the V gene TRBV4-1; 10 nucleotides match TRBD2. J was trimmed by 3 bases and V by 2 bases; bases with no gene match: 4. CDR3 length: 16 amino acids. The germline V gene has CDR1 MGHRA and CDR2 YSYEKL. CDR3 in amino acids: CASSQYSGGDYNEQFF. CDR3 in DNA: TGCGCCAGCAGCCAATACAGCGGGGGGGACTACAATGAGCAGTTCTTC.

This clonotype was counted only a few times. The J gene is TRBJ2-3, the V gene TRBV5-1; the match to TRBD1 covers 10 bases. The CDR3 loop spans 14 amino acids. The junction had 5 bases not matched to a gene; V was cut back by 6 bases and J by 4 bases. Germline assignment: CDR1 SGHRS and CDR2 YFSETQ. In nucleotides, the CDR3 is TGCGCCAGCAACCCGGGACAGGGGTCAGATACGCAGTATTTT. It is translated as CASNPGQGSDTQYF.

To note about this clonotype: A much larger clone differs by one base, so this may be a read error. The genes are TRBV4-1 and TRBJ2-5, with TRBD2 as a possible D gene (5 bases). Germline assignment: CDR1 MGHRA and CDR2 YSYEKL. The CDR3 loop spans 15 amino acids. V was clipped by 6 bases and J by 5 bases, with 19 bases between them. CDR3 coding DNA: TGCGCCAGCAGACGGCTGCTATCGGGGTTGGAGACCCAGTACTTC. It yields the protein CASRRLLSGLETQYF.

The chain combines TRBV4-3 with TRBJ2-1; D is ambiguous. V was clipped by 0 bases and J by 0 bases, with 9 bases between them. This CDR3 spans 16 amino acids. CDR1 is LGHNA, CDR2 YSLEER, per germline. CDR3 DNA: TGCGCCAGCAGCCAAGATGCGTCAGGCTCCTACAATGAGCAGTTCTTC. Protein product: CASSQDASGSYNEQFF.

A few counts support this clonotype. The genes are TRBV4-2 and TRBJ2-7; 7 bases are shared with TRBD1. The CDR3 is made up of 14 amino acids. The V segment lost 2 bases and the J segment 0 bases; nucleotides outside the gene matches: 1. Per the germline V gene, CDR1 is LGHNA and CDR2 is YNFKEQ. CDR3 DNA sequence: TGTGCCAGCAGCCAAAGGGACAGCTCCTACGAGCAGTACTTC. Translating gives CASSQRDSSYEQYF.

This chain connects TRBV7-9 to TRBJ1-1; 7 nucleotides line up with TRBD1. The CDR3 runs to 16 residues. V trimming: 7 bases; J trimming: 0 bases; junction bases outside the gene matches: 11. In germline, CDR1 is SEHNR, CDR2 FQNEAQ (reference sequence). The CDR3 reads CASNVAPDRVNTEAFF. The CDR3 coding sequence is TGTGCCAGCAACGTAGCCCCCGACAGGGTGAACACTGAAGCTTTCTTT.

V and J are TRBV9 and TRBJ2-1; 13 bases line up with TRBD2. With V trimmed by 3 bases and J by 10 bases, 7 bases remained unmatched. CDR3 size: 15 residues. Looked up from germline, CDR1 is SGDLS and CDR2 is YYNGEE. The CDR3 nucleotides read TGTGCCAGCAGCGAGGGGACTAGCGGGGTACTAGAGCAGTTCTTC. Translated, it gives CASSEGTSGVLEQFF.

The chain recombines TRBV7-9 with TRBJ2-1; D gene ambiguous. V was shortened by 5 bases and J by 8 bases, with 19 bases between the two germline ends. The CDR3 runs 15 residues. Germline loops: CDR1 SEHNR, CDR2 FQNEAQ (reference sequence). The CDR3 coding sequence is TGTGCCAGCAGCCCTCGGGTGTCCGCCCCCGATGAGCAGTTCTTC. Amino acid sequence: CASSPRVSAPDEQFF.

In its sample, this clonotype was seen a few times. The chain has TRBV7-6 and TRBJ2-7; the match to TRBD1 covers 9 bases. The CDR3 is 14 residues long. Germline trimming cut 5 bases from V and 0 bases from J; bases unmatched to any gene: 2. Germline lookup yields CDR1 SGHVS and CDR2 FNYEAQ. CDR3 protein: CASSETGGSYEQYF. The DNA for the CDR3 is TGTGCCAGCAGCGAGACAGGGGGCTCCTACGAGCAGTACTTC.

This clonotype has a handful of counts. The genes are TRBV11-2 and TRBJ2-1; D may match TRBD1 or TRBD2 (6 bases each). The germline gives CDR1 SGHAT, CDR2 FQNNGV. The CDR3 loop spans 18 amino acids. V dropped 2 bases and J dropped 8 bases, with 25 bases sitting between them. This CDR3 reads CASSLNPLGAGGPDEQFF. The CDR3 region has the DNA TGTGCCAGCAGCTTAAATCCCCTGGGCGCTGGGGGGCCGGATGAGCAGTTCTTC.

About this clonotype: The junction differs from germline at one of its ends, possibly a read error. This sequence joins TRBV23-1 and TRBJ2-3; a possible D gene is TRBD1 (5 bases). TRBV23-1 is annotated as an ORF whose role is uncertain. This CDR3 comprises 12 residues. For the CDR3, the DNA is TGCGCCAGCAGTCCCAGGGTAGATACGCAGTGTTTT. Amino acid sequence: CASSPRVDTQCF.

There are a few counts of this clonotype. V usage is TRBV6-5 and J usage is TRBJ1-1, with D tentatively TRBD1 (5 bases). V lost 2 bases, J lost 4 bases, and 11 bases lay in between. CDR3 length: 14 residues. Germline V gene data show CDR1 as MNHEY and CDR2 as SVGAGI. CDR3 DNA sequence: TGTGCCAGCAGTTACGGTCAGGGTGGCACTGAAGCTTTCTTT. This encodes CASSYGQGGTEAFF.

This chain uses TRBV9 with TRBJ2-2; 9 nucleotides agree with TRBD1. Germline V gene sequence: CDR1 SGDLS, CDR2 YYNGEE. The CDR3 runs to 16 residues. The ends lost 2 bases at V and 4 bases at J; junction bases unmatched: 6. The CDR3 here is CASSVPTGGRTGELFF. Here the CDR3 DNA reads TGTGCCAGCAGCGTTCCTACAGGGGGCCGCACCGGGGAGCTGTTTTTT.

This clonotype has a handful of counts. The chain links TRBV12-3 or TRBV12-4 to TRBJ2-7; D is perhaps TRBD1 (6 bases). V lost 4 bases and J lost 5, with 18 bases in between. This CDR3 contains 15 residues. In DNA, the CDR3 is TGTGCCAGCAGTTGGTCGGGGACAAGTTACCACGAGCAGTACTTC. Residues: CASSWSGTSYHEQYF.

The rearrangement joins TRBV5-1 to TRBJ2-5; a possible D gene is TRBD2 (5 bases). CDR1 SGHRS and CDR2 YFSETQ come from the germline V gene. This CDR3 comprises 15 residues. Trimming removed 4 bases at V and 5 bases at J, with 18 bases between. The CDR3 bases are TGCGCCAGCAGCATAGAGGGAGCCTCGTTGGAGACCCAGTACTTC. It translates to CASSIEGASLETQYF. The variable domain in full, completed from reference TRBV5-1 and TRBJ2-5, reads KAGVTQTPRYLIKTRGQQVTLSCSPISGHRSVSWYQQTPGQGLQFLFEYFSETQRNKGNFPGRFSGRQFSNSRSEMNVSTLELGDSALYLCASSIEGASLETQYFGPGTRLLVL.